A single sample is the source of the 22 T cell receptor beta chains below, sequenced in a study of molecular identifiers for immune sequencing clone quantification. TCRdb reprocessed the PCR reads via MiXCR and lists one record per CDR3 protein. The table has about half a million distinct CDR3 sequences, roughly 25% seen once. The source material was naive CD8+ T cells from blood, with Jurkat cell RNA spiked in. Subset meaning: FACS-sorted CD8+CD4-CCR7+CD45RA+ naive T cells. The receptors shown here come from a human donor in good health. Some libraries in this study had Jurkat cell RNA spiked in.

This clonotype was found a few times. The CDR3 is CASSLGIGQAMNTGELFF. In DNA form, the CDR3 reads TGTGCCAGCAGCTTAGGGATCGGACAGGCCATGAACACCGGGGAGCTGTTTTTT. The rearrangement links TRBV7-3 to TRBJ2-2, with TRBD1 matching over 7 bases. The CDR3 is 18 residues long. J lost 1 base, V lost 2 bases, and 10 bases had no gene match. Per germline, CDR1 SGHTA and CDR2 FQGTGA.

This clonotype was recorded many times. CDR3 sequence reads: CASVETEANYGYTF. CDR3 nucleotides: TGTGCCAGCGTGGAGACAGAAGCTAACTATGGCTACACCTTC. The chain employs TRBV2 and TRBJ1-2, with TRBD1 as a possible D gene (5 bases). Germline V gene lookup returns CDR1 SNHLY and CDR2 FYNNEI. The CDR3 length is 14 residues. V lost 8 bases and J lost 0, with 13 bases in between.

With regard to this clonotype: Possible read error: a much larger clone is one base away. The V call is TRBV7-9, the J call TRBJ2-3, with TRBD2 matching 7 bases. This CDR3 is built from 15 residues. The germline CDR1 and CDR2 sequences are SEHNR and FQNEAQ (reference sequence). CDR3 residues: CVSSLVRGRWDTQYF. The CDR3 DNA sequence: TGTGTCAGCAGCTTAGTTCGCGGGAGATGGGATACGCAGTATTTT.

V and J are TRBV19 and TRBJ1-2, with a tentative D call TRBD1 (6 bases). Germline CDR1 reads LNHDA; CDR2 reads SQIVND (reference sequence). This CDR3 has 13 amino acids. The germline V and J ends were trimmed by 5 bases and 4 bases, with 11 bases remaining between them. The CDR3 bases are TGTGCCAGTAGTGGACAGTACGGCTATGGCTACACCTTC. It specifies CASSGQYGYGYTF.

The V call is TRBV7-9, the J call TRBJ2-7, with D unclear. V lost 6 bases, J lost 0 bases, and 6 bases lay in between. CDR3 length: 12 residues. Germline lookup yields CDR1 SEHNR and CDR2 FQNEAQ (reference sequence). CDR3 nucleotide sequence: TGTGCCAGCAGGAACAACTCCTACGAGCAGTACTTC. Protein sequence: CASRNNSYEQYF.

Comment on this clonotype: A junction boundary mismatches the germline segment, possibly from a read error. The chain links TRBV29-1 to TRBJ2-7; D perhaps matches TRBD2 (6 bases). Germline assignment: CDR1 SQVTM and CDR2 ANQGSEA. The CDR3 totals 13 residues. This CDR3 reads CSVTTEGSFEQYF. CDR3 in DNA: TGCAGCGTAACGACGGAGGGTTCCTTCGAGCAGTACTTC.

Turning to this clonotype: A junction boundary mismatches the germline segment, possibly from a read error. This rearrangement joins TRBV27 to TRBJ2-3; perhaps TRBD1 as D (6 bases). This CDR3 spans 15 amino acids. Germline V gene sequence: CDR1 MNHEY, CDR2 SMNVEV (reference sequence). The CDR3 loop reads CASSILTGYTDAQYF. CDR3 bases: TGTGCCAGCAGTATTTTAACAGGGTACACAGATGCGCAGTATTTT.

Comment on this clonotype: Given a much more abundant clone one base away, this may be a read error. This rearrangement joins TRBV6-5 to TRBJ2-3; no clear D gene. Germline V gene lookup returns CDR1 MNHEY and CDR2 SVGAGI. V was trimmed by 5 bases and J by 2 bases, leaving 5 bases between them. The CDR3 runs 12 residues. The CDR3 protein is CASSDDTDTQYF. CDR3 sequence (DNA): TGTGCCAGCAGTGACGACACAGATACGCAGTATTTT.

This clonotype was seen repeatedly, ten times or more. This sequence joins TRBV7-9 and TRBJ1-1; D gene unclear. Germline V lookup: CDR1 SEHNR, CDR2 FQNEAQ (reference sequence). The CDR3 totals 14 residues. V lost 5 bases and J 5 bases, leaving 15 bases between the germline ends. CDR3 nucleotides: TGTGCCAGCAGCCCCGCGGAGGGAGGAACTGAAGCTTTCTTT. Protein: CASSPAEGGTEAFF.

This clonotype was observed at least ten times. The V and J genes are TRBV20-1 and TRBJ2-5, with D tentatively TRBD2 (5 bases). This CDR3 has 15 residues. Germline assignment: CDR1 DFQATT and CDR2 SNEGSKA (reference sequence). The V end lost 0 bases, the J end lost 1 base, and 12 bases lay between the germline ends. The CDR3, as DNA: TGCAGTGCTAGAGATCAGCTAGCCATCCAAGAGACCCAGTACTTC. Translated, it gives CSARDQLAIQETQYF.

A remark on this clonotype: At one of its ends the junction is not consistent with the germline gene, which may arise from a read error. The gene calls are TRBV7-9 and TRBJ2-1; TRBD2 matches at 8 bases. Germline loops: CDR1 SEHNR, CDR2 FQNEAQ (reference sequence). The CDR3 contains 15 residues. CDR3 coding DNA: TGTGCCAGCAGCCCCAGCGGGAGCCCCTACGATGAGCAGTTCTTC. It encodes CASSPSGSPYDEQFF. Filled out from reference TRBV7-9 and TRBJ2-1, the complete variable domain reads DTGVSQNPRHKITKRGQNVTFRCDPISEHNRLYWYRQTLGQGPEFLTYFQNEAQLEKSRLLSDRFSAERPKGSFSTLEIQRTEQGDSAMYLCASSPSGSPYDEQFFGPGTRLTVL.

In the case of this clonotype: An end of the junction differs from the germline gene, which may be a read error. The CDR3 nucleotides are TGTGCCAGCAGCTTAGAAGCCGGGGGCCCCCCCACCATTCCGTACTTC. Translation gives CASSLEAGGPPTIPYF. The rearrangement links TRBV13 to TRBJ2-4, with D possibly called TRBD1 or TRBD2 (6 bases each). CDR1 and CDR2 (germline): PRHDT, FYEKMQ (reference sequence). There are 16 residues in the CDR3.

Only a few counts were recorded for this clonotype. The chain employs TRBV3-1 and TRBJ2-5; no firm D call. Germline values: CDR1 LGHDT, CDR2 YNNKEL (reference sequence). The CDR3 covers 14 residues. Trimming took off 0 bases at V and 2 bases at J, with 7 bases between the two ends. CDR3 DNA: TGTGCCAGCAGCCAAGATCCGATGCAAGAGACCCAGTACTTC. As protein: CASSQDPMQETQYF.

This clonotype was detected ten times or more. This chain uses TRBV9 with TRBJ2-5; possibly TRBD1 or TRBD2 for D (6 bases each). This CDR3 has 17 residues. Deletions cut 3 bases from V and 1 base from J, with 19 bases between. Germline assignment: CDR1 SGDLS and CDR2 YYNGEE. In DNA form, the CDR3 reads TGTGCCAGCAGCGGAGAGAGAGGGGGACTGATCCAAGAGACCCAGTACTTC. Protein: CASSGERGGLIQETQYF.

This clonotype was counted between two and nine times. V gene TRBV6-1 combines with J gene TRBJ1-1; no firm D call. The CDR3 contains 14 residues. The germline gives CDR1 MNHNS, CDR2 SASEGT. The V and J ends lost 6 bases and 4 bases respectively, with 15 bases between them. CDR3 sequence (DNA): TGTGCCAGCAGCCGCTATTTGGGGTCCACTGAAGCTTTCTTT. Residues: CASSRYLGSTEAFF.

Note on this clonotype: One junction end disagrees with the germline gene, perhaps due to a read error. The V and J genes are TRBV30 and TRBJ2-2, with D perhaps assigned TRBD1 or TRBD2 (5 bases each). CDR3 length: 13 residues. The germline V gene encodes CDR1 GTSNPN and CDR2 SVGIG (reference sequence). The CDR3 reads CATEAGNTGELVF. The CDR3 DNA reads TGTGCCACGGAGGCAGGGAACACCGGGGAGCTGGTTTTT. Full variable domain (outside the CDR3, taken from reference TRBV30 and TRBJ2-2): SQTIHQWPATLVQPVGSPLSLECTVEGTSNPNLYWYRQAAGRGLQLLFYSVGIGQISSEVPQNLSASRPQDRQFILSSKKLLLSDSGFYLCATEAGNTGELVFGEGSRLTVL.

The J gene is TRBJ2-5, the V gene TRBV5-1, with D possibly being TRBD1 (7 bases). The V gene lost 4 bases and the J gene lost 3 bases, with 16 bases spanning the gap. The CDR3 runs to 15 residues. CDR1 is SGHRS, CDR2 YFSETQ, per germline. The CDR3 bases are TGCGCCAGCAGCCCGGCAGGGGGGCGGGAAGAGACCCAGTACTTC. Translation: CASSPAGGREETQYF.

The chain couples TRBV3-1 to TRBJ1-2; D might be TRBD1 (5 bases). The CDR3 covers 15 residues. V was pared by 1 base and J by 3 bases, with 12 bases between. In germline, CDR1 is LGHDT, CDR2 YNNKEL (reference sequence). In nucleotides, the CDR3 is TGTGCCAGCAGCCAAGTCAGGGAGGGTCACTATGGCTACACCTTC. Its protein is CASSQVREGHYGYTF.

The chain has TRBV27 and TRBJ2-2; D is unclear. The length of the CDR3 is 14 residues. V was pared by 8 bases and J by 0 bases, with 10 bases between. CDR1 MNHEY and CDR2 SMNVEV come from the germline V gene (reference sequence). Written as DNA, the CDR3 is TGTGCCAGCGGTATGGACGCGAACACCGGGGAGCTGTTTTTT. Its translation: CASGMDANTGELFF.

A note on this clonotype: The conserved closing phenylalanine or tryptophan is absent in this CDR3, likely reflecting a read error. V is TRBV13 and J is TRBJ2-3, with TRBD2 as a possible D gene (6 bases). This CDR3 is built from 16 residues. Germline lookup yields CDR1 PRHDT and CDR2 FYEKMQ (reference sequence). V was clipped by 4 bases and J by 2 bases, with 16 bases between them. The CDR3 DNA reads as TGTGCCAGCAGCTCAGTGGGAGGCACAACCACAGATACGCAGTATCTT. Its protein product is CASSSVGGTTTDTQYL.

This clonotype has more than one count but fewer than ten. The chain employs TRBV9 and TRBJ2-7; 7 bases agree with TRBD1. The CDR3 covers 16 residues. CDR1 and CDR2 from the germline V gene are SGDLS and YYNGEE. J gave up 2 bases and V 0 bases, and 8 bases lay outside the gene matches. CDR3 protein: CASSVAPTGAAYEQYF. CDR3 DNA sequence: TGTGCCAGCAGCGTAGCCCCCACAGGGGCCGCCTACGAGCAGTACTTC.

This clonotype occurred a few times. This chain joins TRBV2 and TRBJ1-3; tentatively, D is TRBD1 (5 bases). The germline gives CDR1 SNHLY, CDR2 FYNNEI. The CDR3 loop spans 12 amino acids. Trimming stripped 9 bases from V and 6 bases from J, with 12 bases between. The CDR3 DNA sequence: TGTGCCAGTTCAGGGAGGGCAAACACCATATATTTT. This encodes CASSGRANTIYF.